These 15 T cell receptor beta chains were all obtained from the same sample, sequenced in a study of metastatic and nonmetastatic thyroid tumors. Patients underwent thyroid surgery, and none had received any treatment before it. Via MiXCR, TCRdb re-called the PCR reads. The profile covers approximately 30,000 clones, with about 15% appearing a single time and more than 15% taken by the ten largest. Sequencing input: blood. Receptors were obtained from a male donor with papillary thyroid cancer or a benign thyroid nodule (not recorded which). Some clones in this sample may be carry-over from other donors' samples.

Only a few counts were recorded for this clone. V usage is TRBV7-3 and J usage is TRBJ2-5; unclear D gene. Trimming stripped 1 base from V and 5 bases from J, with 14 bases between. CDR1 and CDR2 from the germline V gene are SGHTA and FQGTGA. This CDR3 is 15 amino acids long. The CDR3 bases are TGTGCCAGCAGCTTAATCGCCTCGCCCGGTGAGACCCAGTACTTC. This codes for CASSLIASPGETQYF.

This clone was detected many times. The rearrangement uses TRBV5-1 and TRBJ2-1; D call uncertain. V dropped 3 bases and J dropped 4 bases, with 8 bases sitting between them. CDR1 is SGHRS, CDR2 YFSETQ, per germline. The CDR3 extends over 13 amino acids. The CDR3: CASSSPEYNEQFF. The CDR3 DNA reads TGCGCCAGCAGCTCCCCCGAGTACAATGAGCAGTTCTTC.

The rearrangement links TRBV11-2 to TRBJ2-7, with 11 bases lining up with TRBD2. V dropped 10 bases and J dropped 3; count of bases not matched to a gene: 11. Germline loops: CDR1 SGHAT, CDR2 FQNNGV. The CDR3 spans 15 residues. Written as DNA, the CDR3 is TGTGCCATTAGCTTAGATCTAGCGGGGGGCTACGAGCAGTACTTC. Protein sequence: CAISLDLAGGYEQYF.

This clone was observed at least ten times. CDR3 in amino acids: CASSLGYMGSGYTF. Here the CDR3 DNA reads TGTGCCAGCAGTTTGGGGTATATGGGGAGTGGCTACACCTTC. The chain joins TRBV12-3 or TRBV12-4 to TRBJ1-2; D gene uncertain. Trimming pared 3 bases from V and 7 bases from J, leaving 15 bases between. CDR3 size: 14 residues.

This clone occurred many times. The J gene is TRBJ2-2, the V gene TRBV6-4; no clear D. Trimming removed 7 bases from V and 3 bases from J, with 6 bases in between. The CDR3 covers 12 residues. In germline, CDR1 is MRHNA, CDR2 SNTAGT. CDR3 nucleotide sequence: TGTGCCAGCAAGAGTTACACCGGGGAGCTGTTTTTT. Its protein is CASKSYTGELFF.

This clone was picked up many times. A read error may account for a junction end that differs from germline. The chain uses TRBV11-1 and TRBJ2-7; possibly TRBD1 for D (6 bases). This CDR3 has 16 amino acids. Germline V gene lookup returns CDR1 SGHAT and CDR2 FQDESV (reference sequence). The CDR3: CASSLEMMTGLVEQYF. The CDR3, as DNA: TGTGCCAGCAGTTTAGAAATGATGACAGGACTCGTCGAGCAGTACTTC.

The chain has TRBV6-1 and TRBJ2-7, with D maybe TRBD1 (6 bases). V lost 5 bases to trimming and J lost 4 bases, with 9 bases between them. This CDR3 has 12 residues. From germline, CDR1 is MNHNS and CDR2 SASEGT. The CDR3 loop is CASSRDTYEQYF. As DNA, the CDR3 is TGTGCCAGCAGTAGGGACACTTACGAGCAGTACTTC.

This clone was counted at least ten times. The chain links TRBV12-3 or TRBV12-4 to TRBJ2-1, with D possibly TRBD2 on 6 matching bases. This CDR3 spans 13 amino acids. V shed 4 bases and J shed 6 bases, with 10 bases lying between them. CDR3 sequence (DNA): TGTGCCAGCAGTTACAGCGGGTCCAATGAGCAGTTCTTC. Encoded protein: CASSYSGSNEQFF.

Many counts were recorded for this clone. The gene calls are TRBV28 and TRBJ2-7; D is perhaps TRBD2 (6 bases). V shed 3 bases and J shed 5 bases, with 14 bases lying between them. There are 14 residues in the CDR3. Per the germline V gene, CDR1 is MDHEN and CDR2 is SYDVKM. The CDR3 DNA sequence: TGTGCCAGCAGTTTTGCCGGAGGGTACCACGAGCAGTACTTC. It specifies CASSFAGGYHEQYF.

The sample holds many counts of this clone. The rearrangement links TRBV9 to TRBJ2-3; possibly TRBD1 for D (6 bases). This CDR3 spans 15 amino acids. Trimming stripped 3 bases from V and 2 bases from J, with 13 bases between. Germline V gene sequence: CDR1 SGDLS, CDR2 YYNGEE. CDR3 sequence reads: CASSANRALTDTQYF. The CDR3 nucleotides are TGTGCCAGCAGCGCAAACAGGGCCCTCACAGATACGCAGTATTTT.

In its sample, this clone was seen many times. A read error may explain this, as a much larger clone is one base away. The gene calls are TRBV9 and TRBJ1-2, with no clear D. This CDR3 contains 13 residues. The germline gives CDR1 SGDLS, CDR2 YYNGEE. This CDR3 is CASSAQTNCGYTF. DNA for the CDR3: TGTGCCAGCAGCGCCCAAACTAACTGTGGCTACACCTTC.

This clone was recorded many times. The gene calls are TRBV6-1 and TRBJ2-7, with D unclear. Trimming removed 8 bases at V and 3 bases at J, with 11 bases between. This CDR3 is built from 12 residues. The germline V gene encodes CDR1 MNHNS and CDR2 SASEGT. The CDR3 region has the DNA TGTGCCAGCCACGGCGGTGACTACGAGCAGTACTTC. The encoded protein is CASHGGDYEQYF.

In its sample, this clone ranks as medium-sized (0.01 to 0.1%). The V call is TRBV6-1, the J call TRBJ1-2, with 12 bases aligning to TRBD1. Germline values: CDR1 MNHNS, CDR2 SASEGT. Trimming cost V 3 bases and J 4 bases; bases outside gene matches: 6. The CDR3 consists of 16 residues. For the CDR3, the DNA is TGTGCCAGCAGTGACCGGGACAGGGGGCTTTTCTATGGCTACACCTTC. The encoded protein is CASSDRDRGLFYGYTF.

The table lists this clone with many counts. The chain is built from TRBV30 and TRBJ2-7, with 10 nucleotides matching TRBD1. The CDR3 totals 16 residues. J lost 5 bases, V lost 5 bases, and 15 bases had no gene match. CDR1 GTSNPN and CDR2 SVGIG come from the germline V gene (reference sequence). CDR3 region: CAWRTSWDRGSNEQYF. CDR3 in DNA: TGTGCCTGGCGAACCTCCTGGGACAGGGGTTCCAACGAGCAGTACTTC.

This clone was recorded at least ten times. Here the CDR3 reads CSARSPTSGTPYEQYF. For the CDR3, the DNA is TGCAGTGCTAGATCCCCAACTAGCGGGACACCCTACGAGCAGTACTTC. The V gene is TRBV20-1, the J gene TRBJ2-7; the match to TRBD2 covers 10 bases. The V segment lost 2 bases and the J segment 2 bases; nucleotides outside the gene matches: 9. The germline V gene has CDR1 DFQATT and CDR2 SNEGSKA (reference sequence). CDR3 length: 16 residues.